The 5 T cell receptor beta chains in this list originate from one sample, sequenced in a study of cytomegalovirus exposure and HLA in healthy donors. Sequencing used immunoSEQ multiplex PCR; TCRdb keeps in-frame clones, though not all of them. This table has 250,000 to 350,000 clones, roughly 90% appearing once. The sequencing input was PBMCs. Every receptor here comes from a young woman in good health and CMV-seronegative.

V and J are TRBV5-1 and TRBJ2-2, with a tentative D call TRBD2 (6 bases). The CDR3 contains 17 residues. CDR1 and CDR2 from the germline V gene are SGHRS and YFSETQ. V was pared by 4 bases and J by 0 bases, with 16 bases between. In DNA, the CDR3 is TGCGCCAGCAGCCACCTCGGGGGAAGGACGAACACCGGGGAGCTGTTTTTT. Protein sequence: CASSHLGGRTNTGELFF.

This chain connects TRBV5-1 to TRBJ2-1; TRBD1 agrees at 9 bases. Germline values: CDR1 SGHRS, CDR2 YFSETQ. The CDR3 loop spans 17 amino acids. V shed 1 base, J shed 2 bases, and the junction held 7 bases outside the gene matches. The CDR3 bases are TGCGCCAGCAGCTTGTCGACCGGGACAGGGACCTACAATGAGCAGTTCTTC. Amino acids: CASSLSTGTGTYNEQFF.

This clone was detected only once. This chain connects TRBV27 to TRBJ1-1; 10 nucleotides align to TRBD1. CDR3 length equals 16 residues. V shed 2 bases, J shed 5 bases, and the junction held 8 bases outside the gene matches. Germline V lookup: CDR1 MNHEY, CDR2 SMNVEV (reference sequence). The CDR3 reads CASSLIRQGAQTEAFF. CDR3 in DNA: TGTGCCAGCAGTTTAATCCGACAGGGGGCGCAAACTGAAGCTTTCTTT.

This chain joins TRBV18 and TRBJ1-3, with no clear D. The V end was cut by 4 bases, the J end by 4 bases, with 5 bases between. Germline CDR1 is KGHSH and CDR2 is LQKENI. The CDR3 runs to 12 residues. CDR3 sequence reads: CASSREGNTIYF. The DNA for the CDR3 is TGTGCCAGCTCACGAGAAGGAAACACCATATATTTT.

The chain couples TRBV7-9 to TRBJ1-1; D is possibly TRBD1 (5 bases). The CDR3 spans 13 residues. Germline V gives CDR1 SEHNR, CDR2 FQNEAQ (reference sequence). V lost 1 base to trimming and J lost 4 bases, with 7 bases between them. For the CDR3, the DNA is TGTGCCAGCAGCTTAGGGACAATCACTGAAGCTTTCTTT. It codes for CASSLGTITEAFF.